Below, 17 T cell receptor beta chains from the same sample are listed, as sequenced in a study of blood T cell repertoires in COVID-19. Using immunoSEQ multiplex PCR, the repertoire was profiled, and TCRdb retains in-frame clones only, with some absent. The sample includes roughly 52,000 clones, around 87% of them seen just once. The material sequenced was peripheral blood. These receptors all stem from a man aged 45 to 65 with acute or convalescent COVID-19.

The V and J genes are TRBV5-1 and TRBJ1-1; D unclear. Germline V gives CDR1 SGHRS, CDR2 YFSETQ. Trimming removed 1 base from V and 1 base from J, with 8 bases in between. This CDR3 region has 14 residues. CDR3 coding DNA: TGCGCCAGCAGCTTGAGGAGGGAGAACACTGAAGCTTTCTTT. It is translated as CASSLRRENTEAFF.

This chain joins TRBV10-3 and TRBJ1-3; D not resolved. The CDR3 has 12 amino acids. Germline lookup yields CDR1 ENHRY and CDR2 SYGVKD. Deletions cut 4 bases from V and 3 bases from J, with 4 bases between. CDR3 protein: CAISVDGNTIYF. The DNA for the CDR3 is TGTGCCATCAGTGTAGATGGAAACACCATATATTTT.

The chain employs TRBV18 and TRBJ2-5; tentative D call: TRBD2 (5 bases). The CDR3 covers 15 residues. The V gene's germline CDR1 is KGHSH and CDR2 LQKENI. V lost 3 bases and J lost 5, with 16 bases in between. As DNA, the CDR3 is TGTGCCAGCTCACCGGACTCGTCGTTGGGGGAGACCCAGTACTTC. This gives the protein CASSPDSSLGETQYF.

This clone appeared a single time. The chain is built from TRBV10-3 and TRBJ1-2, with D unresolved. The CDR3 is 18 amino acids. The germline V gene encodes CDR1 ENHRY and CDR2 SYGVKD. Trimming removed 3 bases at V and 2 bases at J, with 22 bases between. This chain's CDR3 is CAISDEGRRTKTNYGYTF. CDR3 bases: TGTGCCATCAGTGATGAAGGGAGACGGACGAAAACGAACTATGGCTACACCTTC.

The chain combines TRBV7-9 with TRBJ2-1, with D tentatively TRBD2 (5 bases). The CDR3 is 16 residues long. Germline CDR1 SEHNR, CDR2 FQNEAQ (reference sequence). The V end lost 1 base, the J end lost 0 bases, and 10 bases lay between the germline ends. The CDR3 sequence is CASSLVSGSSYNEQFF. CDR3 DNA: TGTGCCAGCAGCTTAGTCTCGGGGAGCTCCTACAATGAGCAGTTCTTC.

This clone was counted only a few times. The genes are TRBV2 and TRBJ1-2; 8 bases map to TRBD1. Trimming took 6 bases from V and 2 from J; bases not matched to a gene: 2. The CDR3 consists of 13 residues. Germline-derived CDR1 and CDR2 are SNHLY and FYNNEI. The CDR3 DNA is TGTGCCAGCAGCCGGACAGGGAACTATGGCTACACCTTC. This codes for CASSRTGNYGYTF.

V is TRBV18 and J is TRBJ1-5; 12 positions match TRBD1. Unmatched junction bases numbered 5, after V lost 2 bases and J lost 6 bases. CDR3 length: 16 amino acids. Germline CDR1 is KGHSH and CDR2 is LQKENI. CDR3 protein: CASSPGGQGAGQPQHF. In DNA form, the CDR3 reads TGTGCCAGCTCACCAGGGGGACAGGGGGCTGGTCAGCCCCAGCATTTT.

The chain links TRBV27 to TRBJ1-2; no clear D gene. V gave up 2 bases and J gave up 7 bases, with 20 bases separating them. The CDR3 extends over 16 amino acids. The germline gives CDR1 MNHEY, CDR2 SMNVEV (reference sequence). The CDR3 region has the DNA TGTGCCAGCAGTTTAACGTATACGGGTAGACTACGTGGCTACACCTTC. The encoded protein is CASSLTYTGRLRGYTF.

This rearrangement joins TRBV19 to TRBJ1-3; 7 bases agree with TRBD1. There are 16 residues in the CDR3. V trimming: 4 bases; J trimming: 1 base; junction bases outside the gene matches: 7. CDR1 is LNHDA, CDR2 SQIVND, per germline (reference sequence). This CDR3 is CASSSGTDTSGNTIYF. DNA of the CDR3: TGTGCCAGTAGTAGCGGGACAGATACTTCTGGAAACACCATATATTTT.

CDR3 loop: CASSVGVSVFSDTQYF. CDR3 bases: TGTGCCAGCAGCGTAGGGGTTAGCGTCTTCTCAGATACGCAGTATTTT. V usage is TRBV9 and J usage is TRBJ2-3; tentatively, D is TRBD2 (5 bases). Germline V gives CDR1 SGDLS, CDR2 YYNGEE. The CDR3 runs 16 residues. The V gene lost 0 bases and the J gene lost 4 bases, with 15 bases spanning the gap.

A few counts support this clone. The chain employs TRBV27 and TRBJ1-3; TRBD1 matches 9 bases. Looked up from germline, CDR1 is MNHEY and CDR2 is SMNVEV (reference sequence). The CDR3 length is 16 residues. J lost 4 bases, V lost 5 bases, and 9 bases had no gene match. For the CDR3, the DNA is TGTGCCAGCAGTCCGCTGACAGGGGGGCTCGGAAACACCATATATTTT. It translates to CASSPLTGGLGNTIYF.

In its sample, this clone was seen once. The chain carries TRBV6-4 and TRBJ2-2; D gene uncertain. The CDR3 has 14 residues. The germline CDR1 and CDR2 sequences are MRHNA and SNTAGT. V lost 3 bases to trimming and J lost 3 bases, with 8 bases between them. CDR3 in amino acids: CASSEQGDTGELFF. The CDR3 nucleotides are TGTGCCAGCAGTGAACAAGGAGACACCGGGGAGCTGTTTTTT.

The rearrangement links TRBV10-2 to TRBJ1-5, with 10 bases fitting TRBD1. Germline V lookup: CDR1 WSHSY, CDR2 SAAADI. After removal of 6 bases from V and 2 bases from J, the junction contained 1 base not matched to a gene. The CDR3 has 14 residues. CDR3 sequence reads: CASSGTGGNQPQHF. The CDR3 nucleotides read TGCGCCAGCAGCGGGACAGGGGGCAATCAGCCCCAGCATTTT.

The V and J genes are TRBV3-1 (or the pseudogene TRBV3-2) and TRBJ1-1; 7 bases align to TRBD1. This CDR3 is built from 14 residues. With V trimmed by 2 bases and J by 5 bases, 5 bases remained unmatched. CDR1 and CDR2 from the germline V gene are LGHDT and YNNKEL (reference sequence). This CDR3 is CASSQHRGRTEAFF. CDR3 sequence (DNA): TGTGCCAGCAGCCAACACAGGGGCAGGACTGAAGCTTTCTTT.

The gene calls are TRBV27 and TRBJ1-5; 7 nucleotides agree with TRBD1. The CDR3 length is 15 residues. Germline CDR1 reads MNHEY; CDR2 reads SMNVEV (reference sequence). The ends lost 5 bases at V and 5 bases at J; junction bases unmatched: 9. The CDR3, as DNA: TGTGCCAGCAGTCCCTTGGGGCAGGGGGATCAGCCCCAGCATTTT. This translates into CASSPLGQGDQPQHF.

On this clone itself: A read error may account for a junction end that differs from germline. CDR3 nucleotides: TGTGCCAGCAGTCAAGGGGTAGCGGGGGGCTCAGACACCGGGGAGCTGTTTTTT. Translating it yields CASSQGVAGGSDTGELFF. The V call is TRBV4-2, the J call TRBJ2-2, with 10 bases that match TRBD2. This CDR3 is 18 amino acids long. Germline V gene lookup returns CDR1 LGHNA and CDR2 YNFKEQ.

The V gene is TRBV5-8, the J gene TRBJ1-6; D is unresolved. The CDR3 consists of 17 residues. V was cut by 0 bases and J by 0 bases, with 10 bases left in between. CDR1 and CDR2 (germline): SGHTS, YDEGEE. The CDR3 spells CASSLESGSSYNSPLHF. The CDR3 DNA sequence: TGTGCCAGCAGCTTGGAGAGTGGGAGCTCCTATAATTCACCCCTCCACTTT.